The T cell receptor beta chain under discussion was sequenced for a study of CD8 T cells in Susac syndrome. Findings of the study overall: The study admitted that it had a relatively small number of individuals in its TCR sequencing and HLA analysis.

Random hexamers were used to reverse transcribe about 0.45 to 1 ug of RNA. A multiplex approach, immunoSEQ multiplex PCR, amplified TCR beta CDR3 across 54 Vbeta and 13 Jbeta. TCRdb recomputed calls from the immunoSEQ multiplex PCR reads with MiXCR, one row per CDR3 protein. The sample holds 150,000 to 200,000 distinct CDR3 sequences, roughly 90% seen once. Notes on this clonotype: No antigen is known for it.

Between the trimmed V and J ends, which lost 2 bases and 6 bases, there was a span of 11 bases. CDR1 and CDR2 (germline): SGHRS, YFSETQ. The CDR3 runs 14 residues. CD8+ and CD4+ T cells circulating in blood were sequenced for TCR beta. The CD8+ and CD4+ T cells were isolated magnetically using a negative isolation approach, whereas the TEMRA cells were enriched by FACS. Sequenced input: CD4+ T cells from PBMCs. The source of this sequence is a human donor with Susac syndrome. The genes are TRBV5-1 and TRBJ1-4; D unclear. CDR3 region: CASSFSSLYEKLFF. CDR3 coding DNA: TGCGCCAGCAGCTTTAGCAGTCTGTATGAAAAACTGTTTTTT.